What follows are 19 T cell receptor beta chains derived from one specimen sequenced in a study of patients and donors after allogeneic stem cell transplantation. MiXCR, applied by TCRdb to the RT-PCR reads, yields one record per CDR3 protein. The table has 65,000 to 80,000 distinct CDR3 sequences, about 30% seen once. Material for sequencing was blood, either unsorted or a sorted T cell fraction (not recorded which). Receptor source: a human donor who was either an allogeneic HSCT recipient or a stem cell or donor lymphocyte infusion donor (not recorded which). It is not recorded whose cells these are; they may come from a transplant donor.

The rearrangement joins TRBV5-1 to TRBJ2-3, with D unresolved. The CDR3 runs 13 residues. Germline CDR1 SGHRS, CDR2 YFSETQ. V gave up 2 bases and J gave up 2 bases, with 6 bases separating them. CDR3 region: CASSLTATDTQYF. In DNA, the CDR3 is TGCGCCAGCAGCTTAACGGCCACAGATACGCAGTATTTT.

The chain recombines TRBV12-3 or TRBV12-4 with TRBJ2-2, with D tentatively TRBD1 or TRBD2 (5 bases each). Trimming left V 5 bases short and J 5 bases short, with 15 bases between. The length of the CDR3 is 15 residues. The CDR3 reads CASSPRDPETGELFF. CDR3 in DNA: TGTGCCAGCAGTCCCCGGGACCCGGAGACCGGGGAGCTGTTTTTT.

Of note for this clonotype: A read error may be the cause here, since a much bigger clone is one base away. Lacking the conserved final phenylalanine or tryptophan, this CDR3 likely reflects a read error. V usage is TRBV6-5 and J usage is TRBJ1-1; no reliable D call. Trimming cost V 2 bases and J 2 bases, with 3 bases left between them. CDR3 length: 12 amino acids. The germline V gene has CDR1 MNHEY and CDR2 SVGAGI. The CDR3 DNA follows: TGTGCCAGCAGTTACCAAAACACTGAAGCTTTCCTT. Encoded protein: CASSYQNTEAFL.

This clonotype was seen a handful of times. The chain combines TRBV29-1 with TRBJ1-2; D ambiguous. The V gene's germline CDR1 is SQVTM and CDR2 ANQGSEA. V lost 0 bases and J 4 bases, leaving 12 bases between the germline ends. CDR3 size: 14 residues. The CDR3 is CSVEDLYQSYGYTF. The CDR3 DNA is TGCAGCGTTGAAGATCTTTACCAGTCCTATGGCTACACCTTC. Full variable domain (rest looked up from reference TRBV29-1 and TRBJ1-2): SAVISQKPSRDICQRGTSLTIQCQVDSQVTMMFWYRQQPGQSLTLIATANQGSEATYESGFVIDKFPISRPNLTFSTLTVSNMSPEDSSIYLCSVEDLYQSYGYTFGSGTRLTVV.

This chain uses TRBV9 with TRBJ1-3; tentative D call: TRBD1 (6 bases). CDR3 length: 17 residues. V was clipped by 3 bases and J by 0 bases, with 16 bases between them. Germline CDR1 and CDR2: SGDLS and YYNGEE. CDR3 nucleotide sequence: TGTGCCAGCAGCGCAGCGGGGGGCGGTTTCTCTGGAAACACCATATATTTT. Translation gives CASSAAGGGFSGNTIYF. The full variable domain, rest sourced from reference TRBV9 and TRBJ1-3, is DSGVTQTPKHLITATGQRVTLRCSPRSGDLSVYWYQQSLDQGLQFLIQYYNGEERAKGNILERFSAQQFPDLHSELNLSSLELGDSALYFCASSAAGGGFSGNTIYFGEGSWLTVV.

V usage is TRBV7-6 and J usage is TRBJ2-2; TRBD1 might be the D (5 bases). The CDR3 contains 15 residues. From germline, CDR1 is SGHVS and CDR2 FNYEAQ. The V and J ends lost 3 bases and 3 bases respectively, with 11 bases between them. The CDR3 reads CASSFGRVHTGELFF. The CDR3 DNA is TGTGCCAGCAGCTTCGGCAGGGTTCACACCGGGGAGCTGTTTTTT.

This chain joins TRBV4-2 and TRBJ2-1; D is ambiguous. The CDR3 runs to 14 residues. Germline CDR1 and CDR2: LGHNA and YNFKEQ. V gave up 3 bases and J gave up 8 bases, with 14 bases separating them. The CDR3 region has the DNA TGTGCCAGCAGCCACGTAATGTTTGTCTATGAGCAGTTCTTC. Residues: CASSHVMFVYEQFF.

This clonotype was seen a few times. DNA of the CDR3: TGCAGTGCTCCGGGACAGGCTCATGGCTACACCTTC. Translation: CSAPGQAHGYTF. J is TRBJ1-2 and V is TRBV20-1; TRBD1 aligns across 8 bases. V gave up 5 bases and J gave up 6 bases; unmatched junction bases: 5. Germline CDR1 reads DFQATT; CDR2 reads SNEGSKA (reference sequence). The CDR3 covers 12 residues.

The chain couples TRBV11-3 to TRBJ2-2; D possibly corresponds to TRBD2 (5 bases). There are 15 residues in the CDR3. Trimming stripped 5 bases from V and 0 bases from J, with 10 bases between. Germline loops: CDR1 SGHNT, CDR2 YENEEA. The CDR3 bases are TGTGCCAGCAGCCCATCGGGGACGAACACCGGGGAGCTGTTTTTT. Residues: CASSPSGTNTGELFF.

This clonotype has only a few counts. The chain carries TRBV20-1 and TRBJ1-1; 8 bases agree with TRBD1. Trimming at V came to 5 bases and at J to 4 bases, leaving 3 bases not matched to a gene. This CDR3 is 12 amino acids long. The germline gives CDR1 DFQATT, CDR2 SNEGSKA (reference sequence). Here the CDR3 reads CSAATGGTEAFF. The CDR3 DNA is TGCAGTGCTGCAACAGGGGGCACTGAAGCTTTCTTT.

The chain carries TRBV7-6 and TRBJ1-4; possible D gene TRBD1, 5 bases. Trimming removed 5 bases at V and 0 bases at J, with 19 bases between. The CDR3 runs 18 residues. Looked up from germline, CDR1 is SGHVS and CDR2 is FNYEAQ. This chain's CDR3 is CASSPTGWGPTTNEKLFF. The CDR3 bases are TGTGCCAGCAGCCCCACGGGGTGGGGACCGACAACTAATGAAAAACTGTTTTTT.

This chain joins TRBV6-5 and TRBJ1-2; TRBD1 aligns across 7 bases. The CDR3 contains 13 residues. Germline-derived CDR1 and CDR2 are MNHEY and SVGAGI. With V trimmed by 8 bases and J by 5 bases, 8 bases remained unmatched. DNA for the CDR3: TGTGCCAGCCGACCCGCAGGGGGGTATGGCTACACCTTC. Its translation is CASRPAGGYGYTF.

The V call is TRBV5-1, the J call TRBJ1-1; no firm D call. The germline CDR1 and CDR2 sequences are SGHRS and YFSETQ. Trimming stripped 1 base from V and 1 base from J, with 11 bases between. The CDR3 covers 15 residues. CDR3 sequence: CASSLRLGQNTEAFF. The CDR3 bases are TGCGCCAGCAGCTTGAGACTTGGTCAGAACACTGAAGCTTTCTTT.

This rearrangement joins TRBV24-1 to TRBJ2-7; possibly TRBD1 for D (6 bases). Germline V gives CDR1 KGHDR, CDR2 SFDVKD. The CDR3 is 11 amino acids. Trimming shortened V by 2 bases and J by 8 bases, and 6 bases separated the two germline ends. DNA of the CDR3: TGTGCCACCAGTGATTGGGGGCAGCAGTACTTC. This codes for CATSDWGQQYF.

The chain has TRBV4-2 and TRBJ2-7; 12 bases are a match to TRBD2. This CDR3 is built from 16 residues. The ends lost 0 bases at V and 4 bases at J; junction bases unmatched: 4. CDR1 and CDR2 (germline): LGHNA, YNFKEQ. The CDR3 region is CASSQEGLAGTYEQYF. CDR3 bases: TGTGCCAGCAGCCAAGAAGGACTAGCGGGGACGTACGAGCAGTACTTC.

The chain combines TRBV29-1 with TRBJ2-7, with D unresolved. This CDR3 contains 12 residues. V shed 6 bases and J shed 7 bases, with 16 bases lying between them. Germline loops: CDR1 SQVTM, CDR2 ANQGSEA. The CDR3 DNA follows: TGCAGCGTGGAGTCTCCCTGGGGTGAGCAGTACTTC. It codes for CSVESPWGEQYF.

CDR3 nucleotide sequence: TGTGCCAGCAGCCGGAACAGGTTTGTTGAAGCTTTCTTT. It yields the protein CASSRNRFVEAFF. The chain uses TRBV14 and TRBJ1-1; perhaps TRBD1 as D (5 bases). In germline, CDR1 is SGHDN, CDR2 FVKESK. Trimming removed 4 bases from V and 7 bases from J, with 13 bases in between. The CDR3 covers 13 residues.

This clonotype was picked up a small number of times. The J gene is TRBJ2-7, the V gene TRBV11-2; D might be TRBD1 or TRBD2, each matching 5 bases. Trimming stripped 5 bases from V and 1 base from J, with 12 bases between. CDR1 and CDR2 from the germline V gene are SGHAT and FQNNGV. The CDR3 consists of 14 residues. CDR3 protein: CASSPNWGSYEQYF. The CDR3 DNA is TGTGCCAGCAGCCCAAACTGGGGGTCCTACGAGCAGTACTTC.

This chain uses TRBV20-1 with TRBJ1-5, with a tentative D call TRBD1 (5 bases). The CDR3 length is 13 residues. Trimming removed 3 bases from V and 4 bases from J, with 10 bases in between. Germline CDR1 is DFQATT and CDR2 is SNEGSKA (reference sequence). The CDR3, as DNA: TGCAGTGCTAGTCCCGGGGGGAATCAGCCCCAGCATTTT. It specifies CSASPGGNQPQHF.